Below are 9 T cell receptor beta chains sequenced from a single sample in a study of beta chain features in type 1 diabetes. Findings and caveats of the study: Shortening that was moderate but significant affected the TCRB CDR3s of Type 1 diabetes patients in all four CD4+ subsets.

For these receptors, no antigen is known. Sequencing targeted expressed TCRB transcripts, as all isolated RNA had been reverse transcribed. Assay: immunoSEQ multiplex PCR; the TCRdb copy retains only in-frame clones and omits some. The data show hundreds of thousands of clones, about 15% seen once. What was sequenced was naive CD4+ T cells from blood. These receptor sequences come from a man between 18 and 35 years old with type 1 diabetes.

This clone was observed a few times. The chain joins TRBV27 to TRBJ2-3, with D perhaps matching TRBD2 (5 bases). With 7 bases removed from V and 1 base from J, the gap between germline ends came to 9 bases. Per the germline V gene, CDR1 is MNHEY and CDR2 is SMNVEV (reference sequence). The length of the CDR3 is 13 residues. The CDR3 region is CASTSAGTDTQYF. CDR3 nucleotides: TGTGCCAGCACTTCAGCGGGCACAGATACGCAGTATTTT.

The gene calls are TRBV9 and TRBJ2-2; D not certain. The ends were cut back, 0 bases at V and 0 bases at J, with 6 bases in the middle. Germline V gene sequence: CDR1 SGDLS, CDR2 YYNGEE. This CDR3 region has 15 residues. Here the CDR3 DNA reads TGTGCCAGCAGCGTAGGCGGTGCGAACACCGGGGAGCTGTTTTTT. Translating it yields CASSVGGANTGELFF. The full variable domain, its missing parts supplied by reference TRBV9 and TRBJ2-2, is DSGVTQTPKHLITATGQRVTLRCSPRSGDLSVYWYQQSLDQGLQFLIQYYNGEERAKGNILERFSAQQFPDLHSELNLSSLELGDSALYFCASSVGGANTGELFFGEGSRLTVL.

The rearrangement links TRBV30 to TRBJ2-2; D is possibly TRBD2 (5 bases). Trimming left V 2 bases short and J 6 bases short, with 13 bases between. The CDR3 has 14 amino acids. CDR1 GTSNPN and CDR2 SVGIG come from the germline V gene (reference sequence). The CDR3 spells CAWSHWGESGELFF. In DNA form, the CDR3 reads TGTGCCTGGAGTCATTGGGGAGAGTCCGGGGAGCTGTTTTTT.

The chain is built from TRBV10-3 and TRBJ2-3, with TRBD2 as a possible D gene (7 bases). Looked up from germline, CDR1 is ENHRY and CDR2 is SYGVKD. Trimming shortened V by 4 bases and J by 1 base, and 12 bases separated the two germline ends. The CDR3 runs 15 residues. CDR3 nucleotides: TGTGCCATCAGTGGGGGGGGCGGGGGCACAGATACGCAGTATTTT. Translation: CAISGGGGGTDTQYF.

The chain couples TRBV6-1 to TRBJ1-2, with 8 bases fitting TRBD1. This CDR3 has 13 amino acids. The germline V gene encodes CDR1 MNHNS and CDR2 SASEGT. V dropped 7 bases and J dropped 3; count of bases not matched to a gene: 4. The CDR3 coding sequence is TGTGCCAGCACGACAGGGGCCCACTATGGCTACACCTTC. This encodes CASTTGAHYGYTF.

This clone was seen only a few times. V gene TRBV29-1 combines with J gene TRBJ2-2; no firm D call. Trimming left V 4 bases short and J 2 bases short, with 14 bases between. Germline V lookup: CDR1 SQVTM, CDR2 ANQGSEA. This CDR3 is built from 15 residues. CDR3 region: CSVGSGFANTGELFF. Written as DNA, the CDR3 is TGCAGCGTTGGTTCGGGTTTTGCTAACACCGGGGAGCTGTTTTTT.

The gene calls are TRBV7-9 and TRBJ2-3; TRBD1 might be the D (6 bases). CDR1 and CDR2 (germline): SEHNR, FQNEAQ (reference sequence). The V and J ends lost 4 bases and 2 bases respectively, with 10 bases between them. The CDR3 is made up of 14 amino acids. This CDR3 reads CASSSRQATDTQYF. As DNA, the CDR3 is TGTGCCAGCAGCTCAAGACAGGCCACAGATACGCAGTATTTT.

This clone occurred a few times. This chain connects TRBV18 to TRBJ2-7; D gene uncertain. This CDR3 is built from 15 residues. V dropped 3 bases and J dropped 0 bases, with 12 bases sitting between them. The germline CDR1 and CDR2 sequences are KGHSH and LQKENI. CDR3 in amino acids: CASSPRQSFSYEQYF. In DNA, the CDR3 is TGTGCCAGCTCACCGCGGCAAAGCTTCTCCTACGAGCAGTACTTC. The whole variable domain, filled in from reference TRBV18 and TRBJ2-7, reads NAGVMQNPRHLVRRRGQEARLRCSPMKGHSHVYWYRQLPEEGLKFMVYLQKENIIDESGMPKERFSAEFPKEGPSILRIQQVVRGDSAAYFCASSPRQSFSYEQYFGPGTRLTVT.

In this sample, this clone turned up a few times. The rearrangement links TRBV7-2 to TRBJ2-7; possibly TRBD1 for D (5 bases). The CDR3 is 15 amino acids. Per the germline V gene, CDR1 is SGHTA and CDR2 is FQGNSA. V was clipped by 1 base and J by 3 bases, with 13 bases between them. This chain's CDR3 is CASSLEGWGSYEQYF. The DNA for the CDR3 is TGTGCCAGCAGCTTAGAAGGATGGGGCAGCTACGAGCAGTACTTC.